This T cell receptor beta chain emerged from a study of blood T cell repertoires in COVID-19. Study overall: Acute and convalescent COVID-19 samples came from the United States, Italy and Spain. T cells, B-cell-depleted T cells, or PBMCs provided the cDNA or gDNA that served as material.

The CDR3 length is 14 residues. Trimming shortened V by 5 bases and J by 0 bases, and 8 bases separated the two germline ends. Germline V gene sequence: CDR1 LNHDA, CDR2 SQIVND (reference sequence). As processed by the authors: Amplification from reference gene primers served as the basis for estimated nucleated cell counts. Sequencing was performed with immunoSEQ multiplex PCR; in TCRdb, only in-frame clones are kept and a portion is missing. V, J and clone size derive from that table, while D and trimming were established from the DNA sequence. The top ten clones hold about 4.2% of a sample with some 150,000 clones, roughly 90% of them seen once.

The receptor's source is a woman aged 55-70 years with active or convalescent COVID-19. The specimen was peripheral blood. J is TRBJ1-5 and V is TRBV19; D is ambiguous. The CDR3 reads CASSATYSNQPQHF. In nucleotides, the CDR3 is TGTGCCAGTAGTGCCACCTATAGCAATCAGCCCCAGCATTTT.